The 20 T cell receptor beta chains presented below share a single source sample, sequenced in a study of blood T cell repertoires in COVID-19. Sequenced by immunoSEQ multiplex PCR; TCRdb stores in-frame clones only, minus some. The data show approximately 90,000 clones, approximately 82% seen once. The sequencing sample was made of peripheral blood. The receptors derive from a man aged 55 to 70 with acute or convalescent COVID-19.

V usage is TRBV7-2 and J usage is TRBJ2-1, with 10 bases identical to TRBD2. Losses at the gene ends were 5 bases for V and 9 bases for J; bases not matched to a gene: 10. The length of the CDR3 is 15 residues. From germline, CDR1 is SGHTA and CDR2 FQGNSA. DNA for the CDR3: TGTGCCAGCAGCCACAGCGGGGGGGCAGTTATTGAGCAGTTCTTC. Translating it yields CASSHSGGAVIEQFF.

This clone was detected only a few times. CDR3 loop: CASSPSSEFGPQHF. The CDR3 nucleotides read TGTGCCAGCTCACCAAGTTCGGAGTTTGGGCCCCAGCATTTT. This chain uses TRBV18 with TRBJ1-5; unclear D gene. This CDR3 has 14 amino acids. V dropped 2 bases and J dropped 9 bases, with 14 bases sitting between them. Germline lookup yields CDR1 KGHSH and CDR2 LQKENI.

The V and J genes are TRBV6-5 and TRBJ1-1, with D uncertain. The CDR3 consists of 15 residues. Trimming removed 2 bases from V and 1 base from J, with 11 bases in between. CDR1 MNHEY and CDR2 SVGAGI come from the germline V gene. In DNA form, the CDR3 reads TGTGCCAGCAGTTACGCCGTTCGGGGGAACACTGAAGCTTTCTTT. It yields the protein CASSYAVRGNTEAFF.

V is TRBV11-3 and J is TRBJ1-3; no reliable D call. Germline-derived CDR1 and CDR2 are SGHNT and YENEEA. The CDR3 covers 13 residues. V was trimmed by 9 bases and J by 0 bases, leaving 9 bases between them. The CDR3 DNA reads as TGTGCCAGTAAACAGTCCTCTGGAAACACCATATATTTT. It specifies CASKQSSGNTIYF.

The chain is built from TRBV7-2 and TRBJ2-5; D possibly corresponds to TRBD1 (5 bases). The germline CDR1 and CDR2 sequences are SGHTA and FQGNSA. The CDR3 spans 15 residues. The V and J ends lost 4 bases and 2 bases respectively, with 14 bases between them. The CDR3 loop is CASSSDKTGQETQYF. CDR3 DNA sequence: TGTGCCAGCAGCTCGGACAAGACTGGGCAAGAGACCCAGTACTTC.

This chain links TRBV6-6 with TRBJ2-7; 7 nucleotides agree with TRBD1. The germline gives CDR1 MNHNY, CDR2 SVGAGI (reference sequence). The CDR3 has 13 residues. V lost 8 bases and J lost 2; bases outside the gene matches: 6. The CDR3: CASRGTETYEQYV. In DNA form, the CDR3 reads TGTGCCAGCCGTGGGACAGAGACCTACGAGCAGTACGTC.

J is TRBJ1-2 and V is TRBV6-2 or TRBV6-3; maybe TRBD1 (5 bases). Germline V lookup: CDR1 MNHEY, CDR2 SVGEGT. V was cut by 6 bases and J by 3 bases, with 17 bases left in between. The length of the CDR3 is 15 residues. The CDR3 DNA follows: TGTGCCAGCAGCCGCCATGATGGGACTGACTATGGCTACACCTTC. Translation gives CASSRHDGTDYGYTF.

This sequence joins TRBV5-1 and TRBJ1-4, with 8 positions matching TRBD1. This CDR3 has 14 residues. CDR1 is SGHRS and CDR2 is YFSETQ in the germline V gene. J gave up 7 bases and V 3 bases, and 5 bases lay outside the gene matches. CDR3 protein: CASSSGQAGEKLFF. CDR3 coding DNA: TGCGCCAGCAGCTCGGGACAGGCCGGTGAAAAACTGTTTTTT.

The genes are TRBV7-6 and TRBJ2-3, with a tentative D call TRBD1 (8 bases). Germline lookup yields CDR1 SGHVS and CDR2 FNYEAQ. The V and J ends lost 0 bases and 8 bases respectively, with 18 bases between them. This CDR3 contains 16 residues. CDR3 bases: TGTGCCAGCAGCTTAGCGGGGGGGCAGGGGGCGAGTACGCAGTATTTT. Its protein is CASSLAGGQGASTQYF.

The V gene is TRBV7-2, the J gene TRBJ2-1; 11 bases fit TRBD2. This CDR3 has 17 residues. Germline CDR1 is SGHTA and CDR2 is FQGNSA. The J segment lost 7 bases and the V segment lost 4 bases, leaving 12 bases of the junction unmatched. In DNA, the CDR3 is TGTGCCAGCAGCTACAATCCTAGCGGGGGGTTGAGGAATGAGCAGTTCTTC. It is translated as CASSYNPSGGLRNEQFF.

Only a few counts were recorded for this clone. The chain couples TRBV7-8 to TRBJ1-1, with 8 bases aligning to TRBD1. The V gene end was trimmed by 5 bases and the J gene end by 4 bases; junction bases not matched to a gene: 3. The CDR3 consists of 13 residues. Germline CDR1 and CDR2: SGHVS and FQNEAQ. The DNA for the CDR3 is TGTGCCAGCAGCAACGGACAGGGCACTGAAGCTTTCTTT. Its translation: CASSNGQGTEAFF.

V usage is TRBV28 and J usage is TRBJ2-2; weak D call: TRBD1 (6 bases). CDR3 length equals 13 residues. CDR1 and CDR2 from the germline V gene are MDHEN and SYDVKM. V was trimmed by 8 bases and J by 5 bases, leaving 12 bases between them. CDR3 bases: TGTGCCAGCTCTAGGACAGCAACCGGGGAGCTGTTTTTT. Translation gives CASSRTATGELFF. Variable domain in full (rest from reference TRBV28 and TRBJ2-2): DVKVTQSSRYLVKRTGEKVFLECVQDMDHENMFWYRQDPGLGLRLIYFSYDVKMKEKGDIPEGYSVSREKKERFSLILESASTNQTSMYLCASSRTATGELFFGEGSRLTVL.

A few counts support this clone. This rearrangement joins TRBV7-2 to TRBJ1-1; TRBD1 might be the D (5 bases). The CDR3 spans 13 residues. The V end was cut by 10 bases, the J end by 1 base, with 13 bases between. Germline CDR1 SGHTA, CDR2 FQGNSA. DNA of the CDR3: TGTGCCACCAAAGACAGAGCGAACACTGAAGCTTTCTTT. This encodes CATKDRANTEAFF.

The table lists this clone with a few counts. The J gene is TRBJ1-1, the V gene TRBV6-5; TRBD1 might be the D (6 bases). CDR1 and CDR2 from the germline V gene are MNHEY and SVGAGI. This CDR3 region has 12 residues. Between the trimmed V and J ends, which lost 3 bases and 7 bases, there was a span of 9 bases. CDR3 sequence (DNA): TGTGCCAGCAGTTATACAGGGATTGAAGCTTTCTTT. Its translation is CASSYTGIEAFF.

V usage is TRBV12-5 and J usage is TRBJ2-3; D is perhaps TRBD1 (6 bases). The CDR3 has 12 residues. The V gene lost 0 bases and the J gene lost 8 bases, with 6 bases spanning the gap. Germline V CDR1 and CDR2: LGHNT, FRNRAP. The CDR3, as DNA: TGTGCTAGTGGTTTGGTACAGGGTACGCAGTATTTT. This encodes CASGLVQGTQYF.

This chain links TRBV28 with TRBJ1-4; D unresolved. This CDR3 is 15 amino acids long. Germline V gene sequence: CDR1 MDHEN, CDR2 SYDVKM. The V end was cut by 2 bases, the J end by 4 bases, with 11 bases between. CDR3 region: CASSLAAGINEKLFF. CDR3 nucleotide sequence: TGTGCCAGCAGTTTAGCGGCGGGGATTAATGAAAAACTGTTTTTT.

The chain has TRBV7-2 and TRBJ2-3; D remains ambiguous. Germline V lookup: CDR1 SGHTA, CDR2 FQGNSA. The CDR3 consists of 14 residues. Deletions cut 5 bases from V and 14 bases from J, with 23 bases between. CDR3 in amino acids: CASSLYFDSRSPYF. CDR3 nucleotide sequence: TGTGCCAGCAGCCTTTACTTCGACTCCCGGTCACCGTATTTT.

This rearrangement joins TRBV5-6 to TRBJ2-1, with 10 bases that match TRBD1. The junction had 6 bases not matched to a gene; V was cut back by 3 bases and J by 3 bases. The CDR3 consists of 16 residues. Germline V gene lookup returns CDR1 SGHDT and CDR2 YYEEEE. CDR3 coding DNA: TGTGCCAGCAGCTACTTCCGGGACAGGGGCTACAATGAGCAGTTCTTC. This sequence encodes CASSYFRDRGYNEQFF.

This chain joins TRBV6-4 and TRBJ1-6; no definite D call. Trimming took off 10 bases at V and 7 bases at J, with 17 bases between the two ends. The CDR3 extends over 14 amino acids. Germline-derived CDR1 and CDR2 are MRHNA and SNTAGT. In DNA form, the CDR3 reads TGTGCCACCTCGTCCGAGGGAGGAAATTCACCCCTCCACTTT. Protein sequence: CATSSEGGNSPLHF.

The chain uses TRBV2 and TRBJ1-2, with TRBD1 matching over 8 bases. Germline trimming cut 5 bases from V and 4 bases from J; bases unmatched to any gene: 6. The germline gives CDR1 SNHLY, CDR2 FYNNEI. There are 14 residues in the CDR3. CDR3 nucleotides: TGTGCCAGCAGTTTGGGACAGGCAATCTATGGCTACACCTTC. Amino acid sequence: CASSLGQAIYGYTF.